Included here is one T cell receptor beta chain sequence, with context. Its antigen remains undetermined. No much larger clone is present one base from it, and per-base qualities are unavailable. Libraries were built with 5' RACE. Sequencing instrument: NextSeq 500. To allow correction of PCR and sequencing errors, the TCR library protocol tagged every TCR cDNA molecule with a unique molecular identifier. The study's own analysis went as follows. TCR identification, UMI-based error correction and CDR3 extraction were performed with Decombinator tools. TCRs above a frequency of 2 per 1,000, corresponding to the top 1% of the tumor frequency distribution, were defined as expanded. Each repertoire was subsampled 100 times to 5,000 TCRs, after which Renyi diversity was computed with the R vegan package. To build CDR3 similarity networks, amino acid triplet string-kernel similarity was used, and CDR3s were connected when their pairwise similarity was above 0.82. TCRdb itself trimmed the public reads at Q25 with fastp, ran MiXCR and retained productive beta chains. Entries are consolidated by CDR3 protein sequence, retaining the most common genes and DNA. TCRdb assigned the V and J calls; the authors' analysis was not used. The sample records around 110,000 distinct CDR3 sequences, 9% to 15% of which are singletons. Approximately 15% of the sample rests with the top ten.

The sample's time point label, decoded: blood at routine non-recurrence follow-up after resection. Without any cell sorting, TCR sequencing was performed on whole RNA extracted either from tumor and nontumor lung tissue or from cryopreserved PBMC samples. Only patients with enough RNA available from two or more tumor regions were chosen for TCR sequencing. This sample is drawn from a study of spatial heterogeneity in lung cancer (dated by TCRdb to the late 2010s). Study-level background: Samples were obtained from 70 to 85 patients with early-stage, untreated non-small cell lung cancer from the lung TRACERx cohort. TCR repertoire features were related to nonsynonymous mutation counts determined by whole-exome sequencing of tumor tissue. Beta-chain transcripts were consistently detected in greater numbers than alpha-chain transcripts, which likely reflected higher beta-chain transcript abundance. In non-small cell lung cancer, the study quantitatively compared TCR alpha and beta repertoires across several tumor regions, matched nontumor lung, and blood. Both alpha and beta chains were TCR-sequenced in samples taken at surgery, namely 220 tumor regions, fewer than 80 matched nontumor lung samples and just over 55 PBMC samples. In the raw uncorrected reads, each unique combination of TCR and UMI appeared on average more than ten times. Follow-up PBMC samples were sequenced whenever available, with the median time to follow-up being two to three years after resection. Overall results and qualifications from the work: Ubiquitous expanded tumor TCRs were found in blood more often at tumor resection than at routine follow-up. Comparisons of baseline and follow-up blood repertoires included only around 15 patients. Confirming at a functional level the hypothesis that regional TCRs recognize regional mutations was considered to require additional single-cell paired TCR alpha and beta sequencing.

For CDR1 and CDR2, the germline V gene (reference sequence) lists LNHDA and SQIVND. A distance of 14 bases separates the germline ends of V and J, which lose 4 bases and 2 bases respectively. Including the terminal cysteine and phenylalanine, the CDR3 comprises 16 residues. Only CDR3 DNA is held: 48 bases, read in frame from base 1. This specimen was PBMCs, taken at follow-up. This chain is built from TRBV19 and TRBJ2-2, with a tentative D gene TRBD1 over 6 matching bases. This clonotype originated in a male donor with early-stage non-small cell lung cancer. The DNA sequence is TGTGCCAGTAGTACTCTACGGGACAAAAACACCGGGGAGCTGTTTTTT. Translated, this is CASSTLRDKNTGELFF. With the rest looked up from the reference TRBV19 and TRBJ2-2 genes rather than sequenced, the full variable domain is DGGITQSPKYLFRKEGQNVTLSCEQNLNHDAMYWYRQDPGQGLRLIYYSQIVNDFQKGDIAEGYSVSREKKESFPLTVTSAQKNPTAFYLCASSTLRDKNTGELFFGEGSRLTVL.